This T cell receptor beta chain was found in a study of identical twins. This clonotype was seen only a few times. The antigen is unknown. From the 5' RACE reads, TCRdb called clonotypes with MiXCR, one entry per CDR3 protein. The data contain about 190,000 distinct CDR3 sequences, 15% of them singletons. The study, taken as a whole, reports: Conclusions came from cross-sectional statistical analysis, not from following the same donors.

Between the trimmed V and J ends, which lost 0 bases and 6 bases, there was a span of 12 bases. CDR1 is MGHRA and CDR2 is YSYEKL in the germline V gene. This CDR3 has 15 amino acids. Another study also made use of these data, one on T cells expressing NK-cell markers. That paper adds: HCMV specificity of the expanded NKG2C+ T cell clones was not established.

Sequencing was performed on CD8+ T cells sorted from blood. This sequence joins TRBV4-1 and TRBJ2-4; possible D gene TRBD1, 5 bases. This receptor was identified in a woman younger than 30 in good health. The CDR3 region is CASSQDSRAGNIQYF. CDR3 nucleotide sequence: TGCGCCAGCAGCCAAGATTCCAGGGCTGGAAACATTCAGTACTTC.